The present T cell receptor beta chain was sequenced within a study of identical twins. Each CDR3 protein is one row after TCRdb ran MiXCR on the 5' RACE reads. The sample contains about 500,000 distinct CDR3 sequences, roughly an eighth of which appear only once. General study results and limits: In drawing conclusions, the study used cross-sectional statistical analysis and did not follow the same donors. Memory repertoires lacked the insertion deficit that abundant cord blood beta clonotypes showed.

Worth noting for this clonotype: Its cognate antigen is unknown.

Only healthy Caucasians were enrolled as donors. These same data were also listed under a study on yellow fever vaccine responses in identical twins. From that paper: On the reported evidence, twins' vaccine T cell responses seemed partly convergent and partly personalized.

The clonotype was recovered from a woman in her late teens or twenties in good health. The sequenced sample consisted of CD4+ T cells sorted from blood.

The CDR3 is CATDGNPRYNEQFF. The CDR3 DNA follows: TGTGCCACCGATGGTAACCCCCGTTACAATGAGCAGTTCTTC. The chain links TRBV28 to TRBJ2-1, with unresolved D. Per the germline V gene, CDR1 is MDHEN and CDR2 is SYDVKM. This CDR3 has 14 amino acids. V lost 10 bases and J 4 bases, leaving 17 bases between the germline ends. The whole variable domain, filled in from reference TRBV28 and TRBJ2-1, reads DVKVTQSSRYLVKRTGEKVFLECVQDMDHENMFWYRQDPGLGLRLIYFSYDVKMKEKGDIPEGYSVSREKKERFSLILESASTNQTSMYLCATDGNPRYNEQFFGPGTRLTVL.